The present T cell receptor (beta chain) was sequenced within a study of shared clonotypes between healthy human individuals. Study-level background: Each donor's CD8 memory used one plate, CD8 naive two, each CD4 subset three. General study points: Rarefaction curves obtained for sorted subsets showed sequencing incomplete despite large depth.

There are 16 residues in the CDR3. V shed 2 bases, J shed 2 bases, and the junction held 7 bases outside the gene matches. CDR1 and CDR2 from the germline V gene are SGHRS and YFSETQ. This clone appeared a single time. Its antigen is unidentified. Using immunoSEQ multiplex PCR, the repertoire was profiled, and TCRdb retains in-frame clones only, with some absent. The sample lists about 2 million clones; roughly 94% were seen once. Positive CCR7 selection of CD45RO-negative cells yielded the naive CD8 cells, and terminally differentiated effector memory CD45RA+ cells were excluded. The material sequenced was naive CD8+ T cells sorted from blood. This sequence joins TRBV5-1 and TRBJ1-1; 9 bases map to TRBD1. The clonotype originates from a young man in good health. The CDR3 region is CASSFYYRGPNTEAFF. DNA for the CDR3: TGCGCCAGCAGCTTCTATTACAGGGGGCCAAACACTGAAGCTTTCTTT. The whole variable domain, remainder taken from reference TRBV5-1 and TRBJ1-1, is KAGVTQTPRYLIKTRGQQVTLSCSPISGHRSVSWYQQTPGQGLQFLFEYFSETQRNKGNFPGRFSGRQFSNSRSEMNVSTLELGDSALYLCASSFYYRGPNTEAFFGQGTRLTVV.